A selection of T cell receptor beta chains follows, all from one sample in a study of T cells in narcolepsy. Method: immunoSEQ multiplex PCR; TCRdb's copy keeps in-frame clones and lacks some. Of about 21,000 clones detected, 92% appear once; the ten largest clones hold about 1.1%. The source material was CD45RA- memory CD4+ T cells from PBMCs. Every receptor here comes from a human donor with narcolepsy. Both conserved end residues are part of each CDR3. The D gene is left open where the match is weak. Clone size appears in some rows only: once, few, many, or a class for an expanded clone.

j_call: TRBJ2-5
clone_size: .
v_call: TRBV25-1
d_call: .
cdr3_nt: TGTGCCAGCAGACGGGACGCCGGGACCCAGTACTTC
cdr3_aa: CASRRDAGTQYF

j_call: TRBJ1-5
clone_size: .
v_call: TRBV28
d_call: .
cdr3_nt: TGTGCCAGCAGTTCCGTAAGCGGTTATAGCAATCAGCCCCAGCATTTT
cdr3_aa: CASSSVSGYSNQPQHF

j_call: TRBJ2-7
clone_size: .
v_call: TRBV20-1
d_call: .
cdr3_nt: TGCAGTGCCCTCAACTACGAGCAGTACTTC
cdr3_aa: CSALNYEQYF

j_call: TRBJ1-2
clone_size: .
v_call: TRBV2
d_call: .
cdr3_nt: TGTGCCAGCAGTGGTAACGGGGGCTACACCTTC
cdr3_aa: CASSGNGGYTF

j_call: TRBJ2-3
clone_size: .
v_call: TRBV5-4
d_call: .
cdr3_nt: TGTGCCAGCAGTCCGGGGGAGCCTCTCAGCCTCACAGATACGCAGTATTTT
cdr3_aa: CASSPGEPLSLTDTQYF

j_call: TRBJ1-1
clone_size: once
v_call: TRBV10-3
d_call: TRBD1
cdr3_nt: TGTGCCATCAGAGGGACAGTCCGAGGCACTGAAGCTTTCTTT
cdr3_aa: CAIRGTVRGTEAFF

j_call: TRBJ1-2
clone_size: .
v_call: TRBV4-2
d_call: TRBD1
cdr3_nt: TGTGCCAGCAGCCAGTCGTCGGGACAGGGAAACTATGGCTACACCTTC
cdr3_aa: CASSQSSGQGNYGYTF

j_call: TRBJ2-7
clone_size: .
v_call: TRBV5-1
d_call: .
cdr3_nt: TGCGCCAGCAGCGCGGGGACCGCCGCGTCCGAGCAGTACTTC
cdr3_aa: CASSAGTAASEQYF

j_call: TRBJ2-7
clone_size: .
v_call: TRBV5-3
d_call: .
cdr3_nt: TGTGCCAGAAGCTTGGTGGCACCCCACTCCTACGAGCAGTACTTC
cdr3_aa: CARSLVAPHSYEQYF

j_call: TRBJ1-5
clone_size: .
v_call: TRBV7-3
d_call: .
cdr3_nt: TGTGCCAGCAGCAGGGGGGTCAATCAGCCCCAGCATTTT
cdr3_aa: CASSRGVNQPQHF

j_call: TRBJ2-7
clone_size: .
v_call: TRBV29-1
d_call: .
cdr3_nt: TGCAGCGTCTTGGGGGCCTACGAGCAGTACTTC
cdr3_aa: CSVLGAYEQYF

j_call: TRBJ2-2
clone_size: once
v_call: TRBV30
d_call: .
cdr3_nt: TGTGCCTGGTGGGGGCCCGGGGAGCTGTTTTTT
cdr3_aa: CAWWGPGELFF

j_call: TRBJ2-2
clone_size: .
v_call: TRBV9
d_call: .
cdr3_nt: TGTGCCAGCAGCTTGACCGGGACACAGAACACCGGGGAGCTGTTTTTT
cdr3_aa: CASSLTGTQNTGELFF

j_call: TRBJ2-2
clone_size: .
v_call: TRBV2
d_call: TRBD2
cdr3_nt: TGTGCCAGCAGTGGCGGGAGAAACACCGGGGAGCTGTTTTTT
cdr3_aa: CASSGGRNTGELFF

j_call: TRBJ1-1
clone_size: .
v_call: TRBV7-9
d_call: .
cdr3_nt: TGTGCCGGCACTAGCCTGGTGCAAGGCACTGAAGCTTTCTTT
cdr3_aa: CAGTSLVQGTEAFF

j_call: TRBJ1-5
clone_size: .
v_call: TRBV28
d_call: .
cdr3_nt: TGTGCCAGCAGTTCGGAGGGTCTAGGCAATCAGCCCCAGCATTTT
cdr3_aa: CASSSEGLGNQPQHF

j_call: TRBJ2-1
clone_size: .
v_call: TRBV15
d_call: .
cdr3_nt: TGTGCCACCAGCAGAGGGGTTAACAATGAGCAGTTCTTC
cdr3_aa: CATSRGVNNEQFF

j_call: TRBJ1-5
clone_size: .
v_call: TRBV7-2
d_call: .
cdr3_nt: TGTGCCAGCAGTGGACGGGGCAATCAGCCCCAGCATTTT
cdr3_aa: CASSGRGNQPQHF

j_call: TRBJ2-7
clone_size: .
v_call: TRBV10-3
d_call: TRBD1
cdr3_nt: TGTGCCATCAGTGGGGGGGACAGGAAAGTAGGTAGTCCCTACGAGCAGTACTTC
cdr3_aa: CAISGGDRKVGSPYEQYF

j_call: TRBJ2-1
clone_size: .
v_call: TRBV28
d_call: TRBD2
cdr3_nt: TGTGCCAGCAGTTTACCCTCTAGCGGGATAATCTACAATGAGCAGTTCTTC
cdr3_aa: CASSLPSSGIIYNEQFF

j_call: TRBJ2-7
clone_size: .
v_call: TRBV7-2
d_call: .
cdr3_nt: TGTGCCAGCAGCTTTAATAGTCTGGTCGGCTACGAGCAGTACTTC
cdr3_aa: CASSFNSLVGYEQYF

j_call: TRBJ2-1
clone_size: .
v_call: TRBV5-6
d_call: TRBD2
cdr3_nt: TGTGCCAGCAGCTTTGGGGCTAGCGGGAGGAGTAATGAGCAGTTCTTC
cdr3_aa: CASSFGASGRSNEQFF

j_call: TRBJ1-1
clone_size: .
v_call: TRBV7-9
d_call: .
cdr3_nt: TGTGCCAGCAGCTTACAAGGGGACACTGAAGCTTTCTTT
cdr3_aa: CASSLQGDTEAFF

j_call: TRBJ1-2
clone_size: .
v_call: TRBV18
d_call: .
cdr3_nt: TGTGCCAGCTCACCCCCTAGGACAGCTATCAATTATGGCTACACCTTC
cdr3_aa: CASSPPRTAINYGYTF

j_call: TRBJ2-5
clone_size: .
v_call: TRBV19
d_call: TRBD2
cdr3_nt: TGTGCCAGTAGTATTATCCTAGCGGTACAAGAGACCCAGTACTTC
cdr3_aa: CASSIILAVQETQYF

j_call: TRBJ2-7
clone_size: .
v_call: TRBV2
d_call: .
cdr3_nt: TGTGCCAGCAGTGAAGAATTCGAAGGTGGGTCCGGGCAGGGAGAAGCCGAGCAGTACTTC
cdr3_aa: CASSEEFEGGSGQGEAEQYF

j_call: TRBJ2-3
clone_size: .
v_call: TRBV11-3
d_call: TRBD2
cdr3_nt: TGTGCCAGCAGCCCGGGGGGGTCGGGCACAGATACGCAGTATTTT
cdr3_aa: CASSPGGSGTDTQYF

j_call: TRBJ2-1
clone_size: .
v_call: TRBV7-3
d_call: TRBD2
cdr3_nt: TGTGCCAGCAGCCCAACGGGGGGAGGGCCAAATGAGCAGTTCTTC
cdr3_aa: CASSPTGGGPNEQFF

j_call: TRBJ2-5
clone_size: .
v_call: TRBV9
d_call: TRBD1
cdr3_nt: TGTGCCAGCAGCGTAGCTACAGGGGTAGAGACCCAGTACTTC
cdr3_aa: CASSVATGVETQYF

j_call: TRBJ2-7
clone_size: once
v_call: TRBV7-2
d_call: .
cdr3_nt: TGTGCCAGCAGTCGTACGATCTCCTACGAGCAGTACTTC
cdr3_aa: CASSRTISYEQYF

j_call: TRBJ2-3
clone_size: .
v_call: TRBV11-2
d_call: TRBD2
cdr3_nt: TGTGCCAGCAGCTTAGAAGTGGCGGGAGGGCGAGTTACGCAGTATTTT
cdr3_aa: CASSLEVAGGRVTQYF